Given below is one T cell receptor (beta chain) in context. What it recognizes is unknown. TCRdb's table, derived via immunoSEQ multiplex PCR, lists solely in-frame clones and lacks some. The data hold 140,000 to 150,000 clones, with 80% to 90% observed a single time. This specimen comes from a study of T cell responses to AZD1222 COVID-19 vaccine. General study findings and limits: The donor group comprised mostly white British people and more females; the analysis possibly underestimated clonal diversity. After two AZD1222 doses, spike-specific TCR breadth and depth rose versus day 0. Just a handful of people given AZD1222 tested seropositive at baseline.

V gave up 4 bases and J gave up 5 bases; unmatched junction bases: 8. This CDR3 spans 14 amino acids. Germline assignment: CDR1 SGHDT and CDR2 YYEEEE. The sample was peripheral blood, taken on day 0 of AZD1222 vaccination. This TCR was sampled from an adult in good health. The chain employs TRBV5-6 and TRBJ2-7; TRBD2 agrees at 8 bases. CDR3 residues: CASSPGLVLHEQYF. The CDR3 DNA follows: TGTGCCAGCAGCCCGGGACTAGTTCTACACGAGCAGTACTTC.